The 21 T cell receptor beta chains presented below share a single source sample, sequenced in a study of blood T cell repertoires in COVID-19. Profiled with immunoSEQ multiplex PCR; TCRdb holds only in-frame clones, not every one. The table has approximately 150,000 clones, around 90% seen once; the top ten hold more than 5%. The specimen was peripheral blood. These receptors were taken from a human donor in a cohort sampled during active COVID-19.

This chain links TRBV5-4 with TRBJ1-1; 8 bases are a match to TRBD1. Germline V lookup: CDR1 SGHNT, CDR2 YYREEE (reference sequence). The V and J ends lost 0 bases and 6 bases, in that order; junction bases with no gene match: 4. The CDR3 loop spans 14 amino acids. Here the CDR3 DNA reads TGTGCCAGCAGCTTGGACCAGGGGGCATCTGAAGCTTTCTTT. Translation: CASSLDQGASEAFF.

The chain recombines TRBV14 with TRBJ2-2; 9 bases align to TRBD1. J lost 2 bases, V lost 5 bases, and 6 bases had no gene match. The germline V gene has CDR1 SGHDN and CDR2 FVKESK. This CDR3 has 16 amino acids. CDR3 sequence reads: CASSDPGQGNTGELFF. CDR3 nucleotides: TGTGCCAGCAGCGATCCGGGACAGGGCAACACCGGGGAGCTGTTTTTT.

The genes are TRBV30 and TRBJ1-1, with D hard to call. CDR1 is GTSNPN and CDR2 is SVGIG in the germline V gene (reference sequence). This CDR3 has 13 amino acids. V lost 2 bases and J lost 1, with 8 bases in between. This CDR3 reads CAWSPGSNTEAFF. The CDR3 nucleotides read TGTGCCTGGAGTCCCGGGTCGAACACTGAAGCTTTCTTT.

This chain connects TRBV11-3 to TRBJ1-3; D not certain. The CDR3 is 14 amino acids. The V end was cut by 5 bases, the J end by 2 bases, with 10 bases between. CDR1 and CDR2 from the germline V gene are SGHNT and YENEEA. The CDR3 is CASSQRRAGNTIYF. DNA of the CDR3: TGTGCCAGCAGCCAGAGGCGTGCTGGAAACACCATATATTTT.

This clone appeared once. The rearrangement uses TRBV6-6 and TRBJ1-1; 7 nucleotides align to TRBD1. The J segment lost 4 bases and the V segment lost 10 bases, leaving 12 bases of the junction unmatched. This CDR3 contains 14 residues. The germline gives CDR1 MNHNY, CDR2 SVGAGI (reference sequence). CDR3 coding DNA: TGTGCCACACAATACAGGGGAGGAGTCACTGAAGCTTTCTTT. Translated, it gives CATQYRGGVTEAFF.

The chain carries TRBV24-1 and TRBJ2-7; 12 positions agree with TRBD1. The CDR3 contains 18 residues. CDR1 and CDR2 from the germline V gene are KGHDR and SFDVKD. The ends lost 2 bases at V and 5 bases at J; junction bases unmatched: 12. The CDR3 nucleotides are TGTGCCACCAGTGATTCTGGATTCGGGACAGGGGGCACGAACGAGCAGTACTTC. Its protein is CATSDSGFGTGGTNEQYF.

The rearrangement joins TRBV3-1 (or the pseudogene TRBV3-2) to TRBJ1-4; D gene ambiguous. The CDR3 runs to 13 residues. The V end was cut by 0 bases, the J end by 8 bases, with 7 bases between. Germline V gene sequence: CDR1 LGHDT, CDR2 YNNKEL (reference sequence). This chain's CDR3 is CASSQDPGEKLFF. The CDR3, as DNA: TGTGCCAGCAGCCAAGATCCCGGGGAAAAACTGTTTTTT.

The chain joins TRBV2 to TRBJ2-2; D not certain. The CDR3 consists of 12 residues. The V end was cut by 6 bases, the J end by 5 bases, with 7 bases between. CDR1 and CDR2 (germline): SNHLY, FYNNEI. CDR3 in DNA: TGTGCCAGCAGATCCTATACCGGGGAGCTGTTTTTT. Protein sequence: CASRSYTGELFF.

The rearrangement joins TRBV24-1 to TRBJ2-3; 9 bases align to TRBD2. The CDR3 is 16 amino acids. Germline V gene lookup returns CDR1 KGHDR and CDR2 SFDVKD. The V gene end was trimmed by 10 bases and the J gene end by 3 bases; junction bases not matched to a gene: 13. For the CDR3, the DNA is TGTGCCACAGCGTCAGGGCGGGGGGGTATGACAGATACGCAGTATTTT. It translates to CATASGRGGMTDTQYF.

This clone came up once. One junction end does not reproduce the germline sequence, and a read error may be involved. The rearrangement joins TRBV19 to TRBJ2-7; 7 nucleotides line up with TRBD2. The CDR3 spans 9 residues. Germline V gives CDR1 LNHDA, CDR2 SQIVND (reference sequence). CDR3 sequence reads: CARFAGLHF. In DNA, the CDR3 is TGTGCTAGATTCGCGGGACTACACTTC.

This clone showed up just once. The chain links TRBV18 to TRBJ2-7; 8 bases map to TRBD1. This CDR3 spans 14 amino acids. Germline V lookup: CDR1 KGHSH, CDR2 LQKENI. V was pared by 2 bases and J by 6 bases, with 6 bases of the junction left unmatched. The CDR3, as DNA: TGTGCCAGCTCACCAAGACCGGACAGGGTCGAGCAGTACTTC. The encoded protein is CASSPRPDRVEQYF.

The CDR3 sequence: CASSVTGLNYGYTF. CDR3 bases: TGTGCCAGCAGTGTGACAGGGCTTAACTATGGCTACACCTTC. This rearrangement joins TRBV28 to TRBJ1-2; 7 nucleotides line up with TRBD1. The J segment lost 1 base and the V segment lost 5 bases, leaving 4 bases of the junction unmatched. In germline, CDR1 is MDHEN, CDR2 SYDVKM. The CDR3 is 14 amino acids.

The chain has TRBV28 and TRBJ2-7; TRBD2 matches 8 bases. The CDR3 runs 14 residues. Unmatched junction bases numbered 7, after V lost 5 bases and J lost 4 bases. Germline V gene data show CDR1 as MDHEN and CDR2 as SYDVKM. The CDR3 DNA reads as TGTGCCAGCAGTGTCGGACTAGCAGTTTACGAGCAGTACTTC. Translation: CASSVGLAVYEQYF.

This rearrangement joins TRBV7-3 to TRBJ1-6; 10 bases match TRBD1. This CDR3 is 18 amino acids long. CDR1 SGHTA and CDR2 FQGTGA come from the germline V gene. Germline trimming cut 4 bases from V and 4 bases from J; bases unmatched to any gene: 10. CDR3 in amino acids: CASSSFAPGQGYNSPLHF. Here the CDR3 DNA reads TGTGCCAGCAGCTCATTTGCCCCGGGACAGGGGTATAATTCACCCCTCCACTTT. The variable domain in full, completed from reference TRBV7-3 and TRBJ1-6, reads GAGVSQTPSNKVTEKGKYVELRCDPISGHTALYWYRQSLGQGPEFLIYFQGTGAADDSGLPNDRFFAVRPEGSVSTLKIQRTERGDSAVYLCASSSFAPGQGYNSPLHFGNGTRLTVT.

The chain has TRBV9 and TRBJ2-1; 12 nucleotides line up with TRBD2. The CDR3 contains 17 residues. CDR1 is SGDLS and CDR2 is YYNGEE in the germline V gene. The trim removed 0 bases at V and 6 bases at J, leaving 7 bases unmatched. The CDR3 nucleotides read TGTGCCAGCAGCGTAGACCCTAGCGGGGGGGTAGTCAATGAGCAGTTCTTC. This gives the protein CASSVDPSGGVVNEQFF.

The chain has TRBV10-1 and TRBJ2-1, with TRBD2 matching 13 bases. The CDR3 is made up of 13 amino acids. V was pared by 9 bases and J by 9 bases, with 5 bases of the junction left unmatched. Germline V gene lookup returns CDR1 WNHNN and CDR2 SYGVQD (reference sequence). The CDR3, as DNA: TGCGCCAGTACTAGCGGGGGGGATTTTGAGCAGTTCTTC. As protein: CASTSGGDFEQFF.

The DNA of the CDR3 is TGTGCCAGCAGTTTGTACGCGGACAGCTACGAGCAGTACTTC. As protein: CASSLYADSYEQYF. The chain uses TRBV27 and TRBJ2-7; maybe TRBD1 (6 bases). The CDR3 is made up of 14 amino acids. The germline CDR1 and CDR2 sequences are MNHEY and SMNVEV (reference sequence). V lost 3 bases to trimming and J lost 3 bases, with 12 bases between them.

This chain's CDR3 is CASSIGQADNTIYF. The CDR3 DNA reads as TGTGCCAGTAGTATAGGGCAAGCGGACAACACCATATATTTT. The chain uses TRBV19 and TRBJ1-3; D remains ambiguous. V lost 1 base to trimming and J lost 7 bases, with 11 bases between them. Looked up from germline, CDR1 is LNHDA and CDR2 is SQIVND (reference sequence). The CDR3 has 14 residues.

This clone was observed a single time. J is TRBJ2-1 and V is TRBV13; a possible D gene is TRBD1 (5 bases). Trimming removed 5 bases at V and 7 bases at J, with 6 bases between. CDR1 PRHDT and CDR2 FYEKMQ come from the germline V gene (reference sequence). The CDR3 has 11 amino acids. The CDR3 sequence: CASSRQNEQFF. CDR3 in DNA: TGTGCCAGCAGCCGACAGAATGAGCAGTTCTTC.

CDR3 coding DNA: TGCAGCGTACAGGGGAATGGTCCTGGCTACACCTTC. Residues: CSVQGNGPGYTF. The chain combines TRBV29-1 with TRBJ1-2, with TRBD1 matching 7 bases. V shed 6 bases and J 7 bases; nucleotides not matched to a gene: 8. The CDR3 consists of 12 residues. CDR1 is SQVTM, CDR2 ANQGSEA, per germline.

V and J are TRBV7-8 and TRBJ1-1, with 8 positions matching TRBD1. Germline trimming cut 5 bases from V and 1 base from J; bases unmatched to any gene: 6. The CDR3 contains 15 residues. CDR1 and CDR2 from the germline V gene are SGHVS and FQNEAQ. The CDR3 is CASSKDRARNTEAFF. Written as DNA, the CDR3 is TGTGCCAGCAGCAAGGACAGGGCGCGGAACACTGAAGCTTTCTTT. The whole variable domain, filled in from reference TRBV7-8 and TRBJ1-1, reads GAGVSQSPRYKVAKRGQDVALRCDPISGHVSLFWYQQALGQGPEFLTYFQNEAQLDKSGLPSDRFFAERPEGSVSTLKIQRTQQEDSAVYLCASSKDRARNTEAFFGQGTRLTVV.